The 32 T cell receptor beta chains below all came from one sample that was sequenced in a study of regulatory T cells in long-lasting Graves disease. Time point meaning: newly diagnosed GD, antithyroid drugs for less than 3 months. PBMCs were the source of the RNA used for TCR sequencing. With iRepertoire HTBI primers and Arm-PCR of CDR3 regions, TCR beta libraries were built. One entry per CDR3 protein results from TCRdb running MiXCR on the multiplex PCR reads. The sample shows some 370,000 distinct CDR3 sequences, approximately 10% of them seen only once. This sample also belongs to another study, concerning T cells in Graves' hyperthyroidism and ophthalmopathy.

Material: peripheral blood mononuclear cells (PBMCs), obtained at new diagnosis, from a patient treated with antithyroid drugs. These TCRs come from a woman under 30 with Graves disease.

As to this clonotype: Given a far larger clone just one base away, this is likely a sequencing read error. This chain's CDR3 is CASSLLARYTDTQYF. The CDR3 DNA sequence: TGTGCCAGCAGTCTACTAGCGAGGTACACAGATACGCAGTATTTT. The chain couples TRBV28 to TRBJ2-1, with 7 bases lining up with TRBD2. The J call may not be correct, given that the DNA end is closer to TRBJ2-3. The CDR3 sequence is 15 residues long. In germline, CDR1 is MDHEN, CDR2 SYDVKM.

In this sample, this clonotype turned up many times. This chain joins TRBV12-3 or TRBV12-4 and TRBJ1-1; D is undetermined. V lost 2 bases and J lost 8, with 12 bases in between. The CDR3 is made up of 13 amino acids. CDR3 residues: CASSLFVQKEAFF. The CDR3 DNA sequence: TGTGCCAGCAGTTTATTTGTTCAGAAAGAAGCTTTCTTT.

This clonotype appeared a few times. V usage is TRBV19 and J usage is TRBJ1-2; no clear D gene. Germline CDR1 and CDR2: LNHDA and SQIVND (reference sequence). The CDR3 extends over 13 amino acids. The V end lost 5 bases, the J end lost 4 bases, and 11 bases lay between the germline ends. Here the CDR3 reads CASSFQAGYGYTF. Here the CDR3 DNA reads TGTGCCAGTAGTTTCCAGGCTGGCTATGGCTACACCTTC.

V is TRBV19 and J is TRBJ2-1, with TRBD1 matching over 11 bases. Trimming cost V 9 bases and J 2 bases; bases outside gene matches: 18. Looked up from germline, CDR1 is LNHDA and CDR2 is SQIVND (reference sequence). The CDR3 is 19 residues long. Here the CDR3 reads CASLYAGTGGVVPYNEQFF. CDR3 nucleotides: TGTGCCAGCCTTTATGCCGGGACAGGGGGTGTAGTCCCCTACAATGAGCAGTTCTTC.

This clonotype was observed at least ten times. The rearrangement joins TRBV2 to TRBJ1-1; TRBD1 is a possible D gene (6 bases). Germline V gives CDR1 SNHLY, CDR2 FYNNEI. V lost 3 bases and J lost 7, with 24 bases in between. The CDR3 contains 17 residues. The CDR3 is CASSEVGRGTEEDEAFF. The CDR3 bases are TGTGCCAGCAGTGAGGTCGGGAGGGGGACGGAGGAAGATGAAGCTTTCTTT.

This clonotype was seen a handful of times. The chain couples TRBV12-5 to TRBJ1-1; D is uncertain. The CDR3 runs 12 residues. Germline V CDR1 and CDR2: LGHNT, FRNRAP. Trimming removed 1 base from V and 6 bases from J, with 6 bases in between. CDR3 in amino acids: CASGLDGPEAFF. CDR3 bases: TGTGCTAGTGGTTTGGACGGACCTGAAGCTTTCTTT.

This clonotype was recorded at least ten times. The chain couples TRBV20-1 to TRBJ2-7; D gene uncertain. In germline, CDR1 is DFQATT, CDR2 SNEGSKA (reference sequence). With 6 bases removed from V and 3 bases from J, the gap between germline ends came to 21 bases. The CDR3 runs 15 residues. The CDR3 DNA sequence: TGCAGTGCATGGCTGGTTCTTTCAGGCAGCTACGAGCAGTACTTC. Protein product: CSAWLVLSGSYEQYF.

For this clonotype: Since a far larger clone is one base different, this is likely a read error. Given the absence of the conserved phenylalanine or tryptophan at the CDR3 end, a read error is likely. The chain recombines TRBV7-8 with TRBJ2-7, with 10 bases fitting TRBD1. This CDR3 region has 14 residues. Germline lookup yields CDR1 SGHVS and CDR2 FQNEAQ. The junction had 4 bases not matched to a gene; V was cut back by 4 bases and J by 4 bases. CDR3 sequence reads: CASSSTGGGYEQYS. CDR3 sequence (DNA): TGTGCCAGCAGCTCGACAGGGGGCGGGTACGAGCAGTACTCC.

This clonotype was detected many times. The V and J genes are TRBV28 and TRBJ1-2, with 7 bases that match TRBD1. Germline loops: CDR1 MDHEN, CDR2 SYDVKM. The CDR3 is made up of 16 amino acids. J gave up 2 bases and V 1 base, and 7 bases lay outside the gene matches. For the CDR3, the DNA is TGTGCCAGCAGTTTATTTCCTCCGGACAGGAACTATGGCTACACCTTC. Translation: CASSLFPPDRNYGYTF.

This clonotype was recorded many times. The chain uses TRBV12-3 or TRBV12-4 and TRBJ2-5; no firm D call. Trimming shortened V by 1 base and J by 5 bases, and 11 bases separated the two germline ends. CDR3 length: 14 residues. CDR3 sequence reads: CASSLVPARETQYF. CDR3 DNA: TGTGCCAGCAGTTTAGTCCCGGCACGGGAGACCCAGTACTTC.

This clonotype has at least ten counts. Here the CDR3 DNA reads TGTGCCAGCACGCCCCTAGCGGGAGGGCCCGAAGACCAAGAGACCCAGTACTTC. Translation gives CASTPLAGGPEDQETQYF. V usage is TRBV2 and J usage is TRBJ2-5; 12 positions agree with TRBD2. Germline V gene lookup returns CDR1 SNHLY and CDR2 FYNNEI. With 7 bases clipped from V and 0 bases from J, the junction kept 12 bases outside the gene matches. The CDR3 extends over 18 amino acids.

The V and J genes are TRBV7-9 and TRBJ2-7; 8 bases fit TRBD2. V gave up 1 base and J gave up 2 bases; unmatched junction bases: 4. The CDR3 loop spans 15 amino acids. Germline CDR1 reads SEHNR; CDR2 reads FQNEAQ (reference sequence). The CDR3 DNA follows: TGTGCCAGCAGCTTAGATTCAGCGGGAGCCTACGAGCAGTACTTC. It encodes CASSLDSAGAYEQYF.

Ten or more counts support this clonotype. The CDR3 DNA reads as TGTGCCAGCAGCTCCCTAGCGGGATTCACAGATACGCAGTATTTT. Translating gives CASSSLAGFTDTQYF. The gene calls are TRBV12-3 or TRBV12-4 and TRBJ2-3; 9 bases fit TRBD2. With V trimmed by 6 bases and J by 2 bases, 6 bases remained unmatched. The length of the CDR3 is 15 residues.

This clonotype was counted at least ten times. Here the CDR3 DNA reads TGTGCCAGCAGCCCGACAGGGCTGGGTCTATCTGGGGCCAACGTCCTGACTTTC. Translation: CASSPTGLGLSGANVLTF. This chain uses TRBV28 with TRBJ2-6, with 7 bases lining up with TRBD1. This CDR3 is built from 18 residues. V lost 6 bases, J lost 1 base, and 12 bases stayed unmatched. The germline V gene has CDR1 MDHEN and CDR2 SYDVKM.

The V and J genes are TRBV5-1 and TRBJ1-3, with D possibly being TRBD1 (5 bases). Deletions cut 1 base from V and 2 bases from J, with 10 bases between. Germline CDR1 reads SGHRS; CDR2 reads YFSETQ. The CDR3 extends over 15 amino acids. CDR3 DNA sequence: TGCGCCAGCAGCTTGAGGGACCAGGCTGGAAACACCATATATTTT. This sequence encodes CASSLRDQAGNTIYF. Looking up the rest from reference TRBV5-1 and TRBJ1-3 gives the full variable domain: KAGVTQTPRYLIKTRGQQVTLSCSPISGHRSVSWYQQTPGQGLQFLFEYFSETQRNKGNFPGRFSGRQFSNSRSEMNVSTLELGDSALYLCASSLRDQAGNTIYFGEGSWLTVV.

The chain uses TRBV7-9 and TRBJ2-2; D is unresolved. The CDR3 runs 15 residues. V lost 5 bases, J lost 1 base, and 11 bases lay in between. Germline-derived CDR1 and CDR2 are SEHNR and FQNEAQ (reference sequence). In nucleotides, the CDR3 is TGTGCCAGCAGCAGCCTTGGGGAGAACACCGGGGAGCTGTTTTTT. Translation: CASSSLGENTGELFF.

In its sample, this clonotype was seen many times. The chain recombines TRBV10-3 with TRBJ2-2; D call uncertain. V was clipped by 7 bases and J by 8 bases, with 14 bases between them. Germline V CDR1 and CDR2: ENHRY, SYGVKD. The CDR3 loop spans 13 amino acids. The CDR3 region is CAITLSGVGELFF. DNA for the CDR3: TGTGCCATCACCCTCTCCGGAGTAGGGGAGCTGTTTTTT.

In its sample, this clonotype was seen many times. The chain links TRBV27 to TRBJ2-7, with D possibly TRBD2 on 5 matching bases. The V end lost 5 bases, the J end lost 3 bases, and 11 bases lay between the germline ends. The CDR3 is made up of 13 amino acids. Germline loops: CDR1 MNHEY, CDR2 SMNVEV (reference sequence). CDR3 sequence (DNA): TGTGCCAGCAGTCTAGGGAGTCTCTACGAGCAGTACTTC. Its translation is CASSLGSLYEQYF.

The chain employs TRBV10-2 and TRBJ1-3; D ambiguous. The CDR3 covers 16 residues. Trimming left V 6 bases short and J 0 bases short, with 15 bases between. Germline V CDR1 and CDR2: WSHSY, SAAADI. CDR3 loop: CASRPGGPSSGNTIYF. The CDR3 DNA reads TGCGCCAGCAGACCGGGCGGTCCGAGCTCTGGAAACACCATATATTTT.

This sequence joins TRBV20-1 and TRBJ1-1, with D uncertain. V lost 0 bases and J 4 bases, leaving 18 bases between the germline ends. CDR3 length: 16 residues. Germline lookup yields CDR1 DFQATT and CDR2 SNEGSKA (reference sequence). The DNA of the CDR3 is TGCAGTGCTAGAGATCGGAGAGGCCCATGGGGCACTGAAGCTTTCTTT. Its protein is CSARDRRGPWGTEAFF.

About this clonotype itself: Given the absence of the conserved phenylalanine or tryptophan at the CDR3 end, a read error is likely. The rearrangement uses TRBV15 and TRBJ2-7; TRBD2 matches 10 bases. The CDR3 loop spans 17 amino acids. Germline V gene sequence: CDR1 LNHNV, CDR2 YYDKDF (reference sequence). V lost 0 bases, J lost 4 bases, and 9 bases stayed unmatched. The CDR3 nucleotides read TGTGCCACCAGCAGAGATCCAGGGACTAGCGTACCTTACGAGCAGTACCTC. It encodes CATSRDPGTSVPYEQYL.

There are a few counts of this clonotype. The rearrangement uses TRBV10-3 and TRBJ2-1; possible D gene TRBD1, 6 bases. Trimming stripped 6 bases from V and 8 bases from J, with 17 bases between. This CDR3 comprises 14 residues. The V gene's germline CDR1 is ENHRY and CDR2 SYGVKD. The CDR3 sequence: CAIRATGTVDEQFF. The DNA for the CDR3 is TGTGCCATCAGAGCAACAGGGACCGTCGATGAGCAGTTCTTC.

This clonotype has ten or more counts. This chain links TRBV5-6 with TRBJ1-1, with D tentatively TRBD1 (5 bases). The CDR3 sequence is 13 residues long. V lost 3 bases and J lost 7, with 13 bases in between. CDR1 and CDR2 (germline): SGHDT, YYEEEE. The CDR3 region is CASSSTPGDEAFF. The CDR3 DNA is TGTGCCAGCAGCTCGACTCCGGGGGATGAAGCTTTCTTT.

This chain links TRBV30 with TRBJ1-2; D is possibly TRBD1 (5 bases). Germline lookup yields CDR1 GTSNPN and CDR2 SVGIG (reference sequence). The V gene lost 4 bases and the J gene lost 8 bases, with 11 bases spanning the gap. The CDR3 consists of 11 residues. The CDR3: CAWNRDGGYTF. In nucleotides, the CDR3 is TGTGCCTGGAACCGGGACGGAGGCTACACCTTC.

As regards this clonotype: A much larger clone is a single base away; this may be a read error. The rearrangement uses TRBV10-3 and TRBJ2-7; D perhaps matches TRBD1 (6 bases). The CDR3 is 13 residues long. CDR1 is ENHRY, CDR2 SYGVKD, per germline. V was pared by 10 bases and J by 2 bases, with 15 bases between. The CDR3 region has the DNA TGTGCCACCCCAGGGAAGGGGGCCTACGAGCAGTACTTC. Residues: CATPGKGAYEQYF.

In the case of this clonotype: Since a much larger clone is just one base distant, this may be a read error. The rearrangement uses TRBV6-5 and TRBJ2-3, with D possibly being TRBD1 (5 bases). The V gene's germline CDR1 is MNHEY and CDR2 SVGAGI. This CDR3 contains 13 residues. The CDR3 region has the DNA TGTGCCACCAGTTACGGACACACAGATACGCAGTATTTT. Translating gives CATSYGHTDTQYF.

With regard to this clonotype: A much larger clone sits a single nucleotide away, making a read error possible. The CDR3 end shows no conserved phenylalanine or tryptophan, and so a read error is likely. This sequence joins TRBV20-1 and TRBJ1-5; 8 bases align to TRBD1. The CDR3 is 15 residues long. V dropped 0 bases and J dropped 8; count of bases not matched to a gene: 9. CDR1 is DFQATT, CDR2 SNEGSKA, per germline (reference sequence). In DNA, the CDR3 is TGCAGTGCTAGAGAGAGGACAGGGCCCATTGAGCCCCAGCATCTT. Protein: CSARERTGPIEPQHL.

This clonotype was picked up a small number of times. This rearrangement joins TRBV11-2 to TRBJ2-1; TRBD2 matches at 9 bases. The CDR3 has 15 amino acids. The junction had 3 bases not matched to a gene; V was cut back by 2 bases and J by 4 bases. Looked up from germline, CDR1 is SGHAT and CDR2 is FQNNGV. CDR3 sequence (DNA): TGTGCCAGCAGCTTATCGACTAGCGGTTACAATGAGCAGTTCTTC. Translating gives CASSLSTSGYNEQFF.

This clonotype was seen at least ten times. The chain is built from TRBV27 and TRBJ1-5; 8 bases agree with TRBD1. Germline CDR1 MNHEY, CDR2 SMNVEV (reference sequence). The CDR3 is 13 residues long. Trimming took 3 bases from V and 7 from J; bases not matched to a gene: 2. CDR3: CASSFGQGQPQHF. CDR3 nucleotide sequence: TGTGCCAGCAGTTTCGGACAGGGCCAGCCCCAGCATTTT.

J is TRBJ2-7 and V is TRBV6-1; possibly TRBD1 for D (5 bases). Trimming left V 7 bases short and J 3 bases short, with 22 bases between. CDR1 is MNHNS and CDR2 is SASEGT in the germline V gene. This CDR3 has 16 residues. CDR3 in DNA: TGTGCCAGCACCCCGACCGCCGACAGCAACCTCTACGAGCAGTACGTC. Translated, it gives CASTPTADSNLYEQYV.

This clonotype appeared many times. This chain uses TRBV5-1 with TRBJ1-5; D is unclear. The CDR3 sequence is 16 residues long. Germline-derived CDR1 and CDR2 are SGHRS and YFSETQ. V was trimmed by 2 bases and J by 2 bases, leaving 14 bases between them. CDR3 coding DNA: TGCGCCAGCAGCTTTCTACCGAATTCGGGCAATCAGCCCCAGCATTTT. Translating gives CASSFLPNSGNQPQHF.

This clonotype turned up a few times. CDR3 sequence reads: CASSRTWTRWETSYEQYV. DNA for the CDR3: TGTGCTAGCAGCCGGACTTGGACACGTTGGGAAACATCCTACGAGCAGTACGTC. This chain joins TRBV7-7 and TRBJ2-7; the D gene could be TRBD1 or TRBD2 (5 bases each). Germline V lookup: CDR1 SSHAT, CDR2 FNYEAQ (reference sequence). CDR3 length: 18 residues.